A single sample gave rise to the 17 T cell receptor beta chains below, sequenced in a study of blood T cell repertoires in COVID-19. Sequencing was performed with immunoSEQ multiplex PCR; in TCRdb, only in-frame clones are kept and a portion is missing. The sample records fewer than 500,000 clones, around nine tenths being singletons. The sample comprised peripheral blood. These receptors all come from a man between 18 and 29 years old with COVID-19, enrolled during active disease.

This clone was seen just once. This sequence joins TRBV23-1 and TRBJ2-7, with D hard to call. TRBV23-1 is marked as an open reading frame, function uncertain. CDR3 size: 13 residues. Between the trimmed V and J ends, which lost 1 base and 8 bases, there was a span of 12 bases. DNA of the CDR3: TGCGCCAGCAGTCAATTCTGGGCACACCAGCAGTACTTC. Its protein product is CASSQFWAHQQYF.

The V call is TRBV18, the J call TRBJ2-3; no firm D call. V dropped 2 bases and J dropped 6 bases, with 12 bases sitting between them. The CDR3 has 14 amino acids. The V gene's germline CDR1 is KGHSH and CDR2 LQKENI. DNA for the CDR3: TGTGCCAGCTCACCAGAATCGGGTGCCGATACGCAGTATTTT. It is translated as CASSPESGADTQYF.

This clone appeared a few times. The chain joins TRBV12-5 to TRBJ1-2, with TRBD1 as a possible D gene (6 bases). CDR1 and CDR2 from the germline V gene are LGHNT and FRNRAP. The CDR3 runs 16 residues. Deletions cut 6 bases from V and 4 bases from J, with 21 bases between. The CDR3 region has the DNA TGTGCTAGTGGCTCAGCCATGAGGGGGAATAGCTATGGCTACACCTTC. Protein product: CASGSAMRGNSYGYTF.

This rearrangement joins TRBV5-4 to TRBJ1-2; possibly TRBD1 for D (5 bases). V lost 4 bases and J 0 bases, leaving 19 bases between the germline ends. The germline V gene encodes CDR1 SGHNT and CDR2 YYREEE (reference sequence). The CDR3 loop spans 17 amino acids. The CDR3 sequence: CASSPQGGYRPNYGYTF. The DNA of the CDR3 is TGTGCCAGCAGCCCGCAGGGAGGGTACAGGCCTAACTATGGCTACACCTTC.

This chain joins TRBV19 and TRBJ1-5; TRBD1 agrees at 11 bases. This CDR3 is 17 amino acids long. Unmatched junction bases numbered 10, after V lost 9 bases and J lost 0 bases. The germline gives CDR1 LNHDA, CDR2 SQIVND (reference sequence). As DNA, the CDR3 is TGTGCCAGCGAAAGGACAGGGGGCAGGGATAGCAATCAGCCCCAGCATTTT. This sequence encodes CASERTGGRDSNQPQHF. Variable domain in full (rest from reference TRBV19 and TRBJ1-5): DGGITQSPKYLFRKEGQNVTLSCEQNLNHDAMYWYRQDPGQGLRLIYYSQIVNDFQKGDIAEGYSVSREKKESFPLTVTSAQKNPTAFYLCASERTGGRDSNQPQHFGDGTRLSIL.

The V gene is TRBV3-1 (or the pseudogene TRBV3-2), the J gene TRBJ2-3, with 7 bases identical to TRBD2. Trimming took 1 base from V and 2 from J; bases not matched to a gene: 6. This CDR3 comprises 16 residues. Germline CDR1 LGHDT, CDR2 YNNKEL (reference sequence). In nucleotides, the CDR3 is TGTGCCAGCAGCCAAGTCCAGACTAGCTACACAGATACGCAGTATTTT. Amino acids: CASSQVQTSYTDTQYF.

V is TRBV7-9 and J is TRBJ2-1, with D unclear. The CDR3 length is 12 residues. Germline values: CDR1 SEHNR, CDR2 FQNEAQ (reference sequence). V was trimmed by 3 bases and J by 10 bases, leaving 10 bases between them. This chain's CDR3 is CASSLETPEQFF. The CDR3, as DNA: TGTGCCAGCAGCTTGGAGACCCCCGAGCAGTTCTTC.

This clone appeared a single time. The CDR3 DNA follows: TGTGCCAGCAGTGTTCGGGATTTCAAGTATGGCTATGGCTACACCTTC. Translating gives CASSVRDFKYGYGYTF. V and J are TRBV6-1 and TRBJ1-2; no clear D. Trimming took off 4 bases at V and 4 bases at J, with 19 bases between the two ends. The length of the CDR3 is 16 residues. Germline V CDR1 and CDR2: MNHNS, SASEGT.

The gene calls are TRBV5-4 and TRBJ1-2; D unclear. CDR1 SGHNT and CDR2 YYREEE come from the germline V gene (reference sequence). The CDR3 is made up of 13 amino acids. The V end was cut by 5 bases, the J end by 6 bases, with 14 bases between. The CDR3 DNA sequence: TGTGCCAGCAGTCGCGAGTCCGGGAATGGCTACACCTTC. Its protein product is CASSRESGNGYTF.

This clone has just one count. The V and J genes are TRBV7-9 and TRBJ2-1; no firm D call. Per the germline V gene, CDR1 is SEHNR and CDR2 is FQNEAQ (reference sequence). Trimming shortened V by 4 bases and J by 5 bases, and 9 bases separated the two germline ends. The CDR3 length is 13 residues. The CDR3 loop reads CASSSTPNNEQFF. In DNA form, the CDR3 reads TGTGCCAGCAGCTCTACCCCCAACAATGAGCAGTTCTTC.

The chain has TRBV18 and TRBJ1-1, with D tentatively TRBD1 (5 bases). V was cut by 8 bases and J by 3 bases, with 16 bases left in between. Germline V gene data show CDR1 as KGHSH and CDR2 as LQKENI. The CDR3 loop spans 14 amino acids. CDR3 amino acids: CASAIPGVDTEAFF. As DNA, the CDR3 is TGTGCCAGCGCAATCCCGGGGGTTGACACTGAAGCTTTCTTT.

The V gene is TRBV5-1, the J gene TRBJ2-3; a weak D match, TRBD2 (6 bases). V shed 1 base and J shed 3 bases, with 18 bases lying between them. The CDR3 consists of 17 residues. Germline CDR1 is SGHRS and CDR2 is YFSETQ. CDR3 in DNA: TGCGCCAGCAGCTTGTACGGGACTCGCCCCCAGACAGATACGCAGTATTTT. Translating gives CASSLYGTRPQTDTQYF. Supplemented by reference TRBV5-1 and TRBJ2-3, the full variable domain reads KAGVTQTPRYLIKTRGQQVTLSCSPISGHRSVSWYQQTPGQGLQFLFEYFSETQRNKGNFPGRFSGRQFSNSRSEMNVSTLELGDSALYLCASSLYGTRPQTDTQYFGPGTRLTVL.

The chain couples TRBV4-1 to TRBJ2-7, with 7 bases matching TRBD2. The J segment lost 4 bases and the V segment lost 4 bases, leaving 4 bases of the junction unmatched. The CDR3 is made up of 13 amino acids. Germline V gene sequence: CDR1 MGHRA, CDR2 YSYEKL. The CDR3 sequence is CASSPGLRYEQYF. Written as DNA, the CDR3 is TGCGCCAGCAGCCCGGGACTAAGGTACGAGCAGTACTTC.

A word on this clone: An end of the junction differs from the germline gene, which may be a read error. The chain is built from TRBV3-1 (or the pseudogene TRBV3-2) and TRBJ1-2; 7 bases fit TRBD1. This CDR3 comprises 18 residues. Germline values: CDR1 LGHDT, CDR2 YNNKEL (reference sequence). CDR3 sequence: CAGSQAASRGQPNYGYTF. In nucleotides, the CDR3 is TGTGCCGGCAGCCAAGCCGCGTCAAGGGGGCAACCCAACTATGGCTACACCTTC.

The chain links TRBV14 to TRBJ2-1; no clear D. Per germline, CDR1 SGHDN and CDR2 FVKESK. V was pared by 8 bases and J by 0 bases, with 11 bases between. The CDR3 totals 14 residues. For the CDR3, the DNA is TGTGCCAGCGGGCCTTTGTACTCCTACAATGAGCAGTTCTTC. Residues: CASGPLYSYNEQFF. Complete variable domain (other parts from reference TRBV14 and TRBJ2-1): EAGVTQFPSHSVIEKGQTVTLRCDPISGHDNLYWYRRVMGKEIKFLLHFVKESKQDESGMPNNRFLAERTGGTYSTLKVQPAELEDSGVYFCASGPLYSYNEQFFGPGTRLTVL.

The chain links TRBV6-5 to TRBJ1-3; D possibly corresponds to TRBD1 (6 bases). Germline V gene data show CDR1 as MNHEY and CDR2 as SVGAGI. The CDR3 contains 16 residues. Trimming pared 2 bases from V and 0 bases from J, leaving 11 bases between. CDR3 nucleotide sequence: TGTGCCAGCAGTTACACGAGGGGGAGCTCTGGAAACACCATATATTTT. Its protein is CASSYTRGSSGNTIYF.

This clone was detected once. The rearrangement uses TRBV2 and TRBJ2-7, with TRBD1 identical over 11 bases. V lost 4 bases to trimming and J lost 8 bases; unmatched junction nucleotides: 7. The CDR3 consists of 14 residues. Germline CDR1 and CDR2: SNHLY and FYNNEI. Here the CDR3 DNA reads TGTGCCAGCAGTGGGGACAGGGGGTCGAAAAAGCAGTACTTC. This gives the protein CASSGDRGSKKQYF. The full variable domain, with the rest looked up from reference TRBV2 and TRBJ2-7, is EPEVTQTPSHQVTQMGQEVILRCVPISNHLYFYWYRQILGQKVEFLVSFYNNEISEKSEIFDDQFSVERPDGSNFTLKIRSTKLEDSAMYFCASSGDRGSKKQYFGPGTRLTVT.